Following are 10 T cell receptor beta chains from one sample sequenced in a study of cytomegalovirus exposure and HLA in healthy donors. Generated by immunoSEQ multiplex PCR, the TCRdb table keeps only in-frame clones and is missing some. The sample gives 150,000 to 200,000 clones, about 80% of which show up once; about 2.8% is in the top ten. The specimen sequenced was PBMCs. The receptor source for this set is a woman aged 18 to 35 in good health and CMV-seropositive.

This clone came up a few times. This sequence joins TRBV5-1 and TRBJ1-1; 9 nucleotides match TRBD1. V shed 0 bases and J 8 bases; nucleotides not matched to a gene: 8. This CDR3 is built from 15 residues. The germline V gene has CDR1 SGHRS and CDR2 YFSETQ. Here the CDR3 DNA reads TGCGCCAGCAGCTTGGTGGGGGGACAGGGAGGGGAAGCTTTCTTT. Translating it yields CASSLVGGQGGEAFF.

This chain connects TRBV7-2 to TRBJ2-7; TRBD1 might be the D (6 bases). CDR3 length equals 15 residues. Germline V gene sequence: CDR1 SGHTA, CDR2 FQGNSA. Trimming stripped 4 bases from V and 1 base from J, with 14 bases between. The chain's CDR3 is CASSYRDTASYEQYF. CDR3 nucleotide sequence: TGTGCCAGCAGCTACCGGGACACCGCTTCCTACGAGCAGTACTTC.

This chain joins TRBV4-1 and TRBJ2-5; 10 positions agree with TRBD2. The junction had 1 base not matched to a gene; V was cut back by 6 bases and J by 3 bases. CDR1 is MGHRA and CDR2 is YSYEKL in the germline V gene. The CDR3 extends over 13 amino acids. Here the CDR3 reads CASRLAGKETQYF. The CDR3 coding sequence is TGCGCCAGCAGACTAGCGGGGAAAGAGACCCAGTACTTC.

The rearrangement uses TRBV5-6 and TRBJ1-2; D is unresolved. Germline V lookup: CDR1 SGHDT, CDR2 YYEEEE. Trimming stripped 2 bases from V and 7 bases from J, with 15 bases between. The CDR3 totals 14 residues. CDR3 sequence: CASSLPGTSSGYTF. CDR3 nucleotides: TGTGCCAGCAGCTTACCGGGAACGTCCTCTGGCTACACCTTC.

The CDR3 DNA sequence: TGTGCCAGCAGTTACCGGGGACAGAACACCGGGGAGCTGTTTTTT. It codes for CASSYRGQNTGELFF. The J gene is TRBJ2-2, the V gene TRBV6-5, with D perhaps TRBD1 (6 bases). Trimming stripped 2 bases from V and 1 base from J, with 8 bases between. The germline CDR1 and CDR2 sequences are MNHEY and SVGAGI. The CDR3 length is 15 residues.

The V call is TRBV2, the J call TRBJ1-1; D might be TRBD1 (5 bases). Germline V lookup: CDR1 SNHLY, CDR2 FYNNEI. V shed 8 bases and J shed 6 bases, with 22 bases lying between them. CDR3 length equals 15 residues. The CDR3 nucleotides are TGTGCCAGCTCAGCGGAGGGGCGCGGAACGGCTGAAGCTTTCTTT. This sequence encodes CASSAEGRGTAEAFF.

The V gene is TRBV7-8, the J gene TRBJ2-7; 7 bases fit TRBD1. Trimming took 2 bases from V and 2 from J; bases not matched to a gene: 12. The CDR3 sequence is 17 residues long. The V gene's germline CDR1 is SGHVS and CDR2 FQNEAQ. The CDR3 sequence: CASSLRAGTVEAYEQYF. CDR3 coding DNA: TGTGCCAGCAGCTTACGTGCTGGGACAGTGGAGGCCTACGAGCAGTACTTC.

V and J are TRBV7-9 and TRBJ2-1; 7 bases line up with TRBD2. Germline CDR1 is SEHNR and CDR2 is FQNEAQ (reference sequence). This CDR3 is built from 16 residues. V shed 5 bases and J 1 base; nucleotides not matched to a gene: 8. The CDR3: CASSPLGGTSYNEQFF. The CDR3, as DNA: TGTGCCAGCAGCCCACTCGGGGGGACTTCCTACAATGAGCAGTTCTTC.

This clone came up a few times. The J gene is TRBJ1-4, the V gene TRBV10-3; 11 bases line up with TRBD1. Germline V gene sequence: CDR1 ENHRY, CDR2 SYGVKD. The V gene end was trimmed by 6 bases and the J gene end by 7 bases; junction bases not matched to a gene: 4. CDR3 length: 14 residues. The CDR3 nucleotides read TGTGCCATCAGCGGTGGGACAGGGGGTGAAAAACTGTTTTTT. The encoded protein is CAISGGTGGEKLFF.

CDR3 nucleotides: TGTGCCAGCAGCGTTCGGGACAGACTGACTGGGGCCAACGTCCTGACTTTC. This sequence encodes CASSVRDRLTGANVLTF. The chain combines TRBV9 with TRBJ2-6, with TRBD1 identical over 7 bases. The CDR3 is 17 amino acids. In germline, CDR1 is SGDLS, CDR2 YYNGEE. V gave up 2 bases and J gave up 2 bases; unmatched junction bases: 7.